Listed below are T cell receptor beta chains from one sample, sequenced in a study of blood T cell repertoires in COVID-19. Using immunoSEQ multiplex PCR, the repertoire was profiled, and TCRdb retains in-frame clones only, with some absent. This sample has under 200,000 clones; roughly 86% occur once, and the top ten carry more than 0.75%. Sequenced material: peripheral blood. These receptors came from a man younger than 30 with acute or convalescent COVID-19. CDR3s include the opening cysteine and the closing phenylalanine or tryptophan. A D gene is named only where the DNA matches it firmly. Expanded clones get a size class; other rows say once, few or many, or leave the size out.

-	TRBV24-1	-	TRBJ2-2	TGTGCCACCAGTGATTTGGCGGGGGAGCTGTTTTTT	CATSDLAGELFF
TRBD1	TRBV25-1	-	TRBJ1-1	TGTGCCAGCAGTGTCCGGACAGGCGTAAAGAACACTGAAGCTTTCTTT	CASSVRTGVKNTEAFF
-	TRBV15	-	TRBJ2-7	TGTGCCACCGGACCGACAGGAACCTACGAGCAGTACTTC	CATGPTGTYEQYF
TRBD1	TRBV19	-	TRBJ1-2	TGTGCCAGTAGTAGAGGACAGGGCCCATATGGCTACACCTTC	CASSRGQGPYGYTF
-	TRBV30	once	TRBJ1-1	TGTGCCTGCGGACACATGAACACTGAAGCTTTCTTT	CACGHMNTEAFF
-	TRBV24-1	-	TRBJ2-3	TGTGCCACCAGTGAACTCCCGACAGGTCTTAGCACAGATACGCAGTATTTT	CATSELPTGLSTDTQYF
-	TRBV27	-	TRBJ1-1	TGTGCCAGCAGTTCCCGACATAGAACTGAAGCTTTCTTT	CASSSRHRTEAFF
TRBD2	TRBV5-1	-	TRBJ2-3	TGCGCCAGCAGCCCCAACGGACTAGCGGGGAGCACAGATACGCAGTATTTT	CASSPNGLAGSTDTQYF
TRBD2	TRBV6-4	-	TRBJ2-1	TGTGCCAGCAGTGAAACTAGCGGGGGAGGTAATGAGCAGTTCTTC	CASSETSGGGNEQFF
TRBD1	TRBV4-1	-	TRBJ2-7	TGCGCCAGCAGCCGCCCCGGGACAGGGAGGGCCGACGAGCAGTACTTC	CASSRPGTGRADEQYF
TRBD1	TRBV25-1	once	TRBJ1-2	TGTGCCAGCAGTGAACGTTCGGGGACAGGGGATGGCTACACCTTC	CASSERSGTGDGYTF
TRBD2	TRBV30	-	TRBJ2-2	TGTGCCTGGAGTGATAGCGGGGTTTACACCGGGGAGCTGTTTTTT	CAWSDSGVYTGELFF
-	TRBV3-1/TRBV3-2	-	TRBJ1-2	TGTGCCAGCAGCCAAGATACTAGCGGGTTCTATGGCTACACCTTC	CASSQDTSGFYGYTF
-	TRBV25-1	-	TRBJ1-4	TGTGCCAGCAGTGAGGCCCTCCACTACAGGGTCGACAATGAAAAACTGTTTTTT	CASSEALHYRVDNEKLFF
TRBD1	TRBV19	once	TRBJ1-2	TGTGCCAGTAGTATCGAACAGGGGGCGCACGGCTACACCTTC	CASSIEQGAHGYTF
TRBD1	TRBV19	-	TRBJ1-2	TGTGCCAGTAACCTTCTACAGGGGGCTAGAGGCTACACCTTC	CASNLLQGARGYTF
-	TRBV5-1	-	TRBJ2-3	TGCGCCAGCAGCCTTGGGAGGGGGGGCGAGAGCACAGATACGCAGTATTTT	CASSLGRGGESTDTQYF
-	TRBV10-1	-	TRBJ2-1	TGCGCCAGCAGTGGGAACAGTCAAAGCTCCTACAATGAGCAGTTCTTC	CASSGNSQSSYNEQFF
TRBD1	TRBV19	-	TRBJ2-5	TGTGCCAGTAGTATAGCCAGGGGGCTTTTCGAGACCCAGTACTTC	CASSIARGLFETQYF
TRBD2	TRBV12-5	-	TRBJ2-3	TGTGCTACCTTCCGGGGAGGGACTAGCGGCACAGATACGCAGTATTTT	CATFRGGTSGTDTQYF
TRBD1	TRBV7-9	-	TRBJ1-6	TGTGCCAGCAGCTCCCCGGGACAGGGGGATTCACCCCTCCACTTT	CASSSPGQGDSPLHF
-	TRBV5-5	-	TRBJ1-6	TGTGCCAGCAGCCCCGGTCCAGGGGATAATTCACCCCTCCACTTT	CASSPGPGDNSPLHF
TRBD2	TRBV30	-	TRBJ2-5	TGTGCCTGGAGTCTAGCGGGGGGGGCTCAAGAGACCCAGTACTTC	CAWSLAGGAQETQYF
TRBD2	TRBV24-1	-	TRBJ2-5	TGTGCCACCAGTGCCGCTAGCGGGGGGTTCCAAGAGACCCAGTACTTC	CATSAASGGFQETQYF
-	TRBV3-1/TRBV3-2	-	TRBJ1-2	TGTGCCAGCGCCCCGGGACACTTGAACTATGGCTACACCTTC	CASAPGHLNYGYTF
-	TRBV19	-	TRBJ1-1	TGTGCCAGTTCGCACAGGAACACTGAAGCTTTCTTT	CASSHRNTEAFF
-	TRBV2	-	TRBJ2-5	TGTGCCAGCAGTATCAGGGGAAACCAAGAGACCCAGTACTTC	CASSIRGNQETQYF
-	TRBV7-9	-	TRBJ2-1	TGTGCTGCGGGTGGGGGGTCGCCAGACAATGAGCAGTTCTTC	CAAGGGSPDNEQFF
-	TRBV21-1	-	TRBJ1-4	TGTGCCAGCAGCAAACCGACAGGGACGCGAGAAAAACTGTTTTTT	CASSKPTGTREKLFF
-	TRBV9	-	TRBJ2-5	TGTGCCAGCAGCGTAGCTACGCACAGTGAGACCCAGTACTTC	CASSVATHSETQYF
TRBD1	TRBV5-1	-	TRBJ2-5	TGCGCCAGCAGCAGAGGACAGGCCGCTCGGGAGACCCAGTACTTC	CASSRGQAARETQYF
-	TRBV19	-	TRBJ2-7	TGTGCCAGTAGTTTCGACAGGACCTACGAGCAGTACTTC	CASSFDRTYEQYF